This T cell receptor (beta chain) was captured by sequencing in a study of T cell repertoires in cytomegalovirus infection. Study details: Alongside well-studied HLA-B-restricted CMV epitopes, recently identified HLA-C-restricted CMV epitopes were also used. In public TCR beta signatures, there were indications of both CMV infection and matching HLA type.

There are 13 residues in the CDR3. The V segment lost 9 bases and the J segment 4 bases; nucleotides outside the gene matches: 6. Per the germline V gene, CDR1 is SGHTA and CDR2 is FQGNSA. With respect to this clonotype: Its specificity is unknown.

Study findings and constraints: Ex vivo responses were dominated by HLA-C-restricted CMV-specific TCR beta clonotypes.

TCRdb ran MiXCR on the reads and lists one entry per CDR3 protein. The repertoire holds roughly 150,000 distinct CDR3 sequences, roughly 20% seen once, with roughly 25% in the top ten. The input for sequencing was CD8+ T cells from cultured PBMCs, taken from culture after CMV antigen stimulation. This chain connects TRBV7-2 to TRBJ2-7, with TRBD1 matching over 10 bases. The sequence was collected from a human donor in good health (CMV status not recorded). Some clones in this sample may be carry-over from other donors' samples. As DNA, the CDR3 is TGTGCCAGTAGACAGGGGGCGCCTTACGAGCAGTACTTC. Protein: CASRQGAPYEQYF. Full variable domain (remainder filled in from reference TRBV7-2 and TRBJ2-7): GAGVSQSPSNKVTEKGKDVELRCDPISGHTALYWYRQSLGQGLEFLIYFQGNSAPDKSGLPSDRFSAERTGGSVSTLTIQRTQQEDSAVYLCASRQGAPYEQYFGPGTRLTVT.